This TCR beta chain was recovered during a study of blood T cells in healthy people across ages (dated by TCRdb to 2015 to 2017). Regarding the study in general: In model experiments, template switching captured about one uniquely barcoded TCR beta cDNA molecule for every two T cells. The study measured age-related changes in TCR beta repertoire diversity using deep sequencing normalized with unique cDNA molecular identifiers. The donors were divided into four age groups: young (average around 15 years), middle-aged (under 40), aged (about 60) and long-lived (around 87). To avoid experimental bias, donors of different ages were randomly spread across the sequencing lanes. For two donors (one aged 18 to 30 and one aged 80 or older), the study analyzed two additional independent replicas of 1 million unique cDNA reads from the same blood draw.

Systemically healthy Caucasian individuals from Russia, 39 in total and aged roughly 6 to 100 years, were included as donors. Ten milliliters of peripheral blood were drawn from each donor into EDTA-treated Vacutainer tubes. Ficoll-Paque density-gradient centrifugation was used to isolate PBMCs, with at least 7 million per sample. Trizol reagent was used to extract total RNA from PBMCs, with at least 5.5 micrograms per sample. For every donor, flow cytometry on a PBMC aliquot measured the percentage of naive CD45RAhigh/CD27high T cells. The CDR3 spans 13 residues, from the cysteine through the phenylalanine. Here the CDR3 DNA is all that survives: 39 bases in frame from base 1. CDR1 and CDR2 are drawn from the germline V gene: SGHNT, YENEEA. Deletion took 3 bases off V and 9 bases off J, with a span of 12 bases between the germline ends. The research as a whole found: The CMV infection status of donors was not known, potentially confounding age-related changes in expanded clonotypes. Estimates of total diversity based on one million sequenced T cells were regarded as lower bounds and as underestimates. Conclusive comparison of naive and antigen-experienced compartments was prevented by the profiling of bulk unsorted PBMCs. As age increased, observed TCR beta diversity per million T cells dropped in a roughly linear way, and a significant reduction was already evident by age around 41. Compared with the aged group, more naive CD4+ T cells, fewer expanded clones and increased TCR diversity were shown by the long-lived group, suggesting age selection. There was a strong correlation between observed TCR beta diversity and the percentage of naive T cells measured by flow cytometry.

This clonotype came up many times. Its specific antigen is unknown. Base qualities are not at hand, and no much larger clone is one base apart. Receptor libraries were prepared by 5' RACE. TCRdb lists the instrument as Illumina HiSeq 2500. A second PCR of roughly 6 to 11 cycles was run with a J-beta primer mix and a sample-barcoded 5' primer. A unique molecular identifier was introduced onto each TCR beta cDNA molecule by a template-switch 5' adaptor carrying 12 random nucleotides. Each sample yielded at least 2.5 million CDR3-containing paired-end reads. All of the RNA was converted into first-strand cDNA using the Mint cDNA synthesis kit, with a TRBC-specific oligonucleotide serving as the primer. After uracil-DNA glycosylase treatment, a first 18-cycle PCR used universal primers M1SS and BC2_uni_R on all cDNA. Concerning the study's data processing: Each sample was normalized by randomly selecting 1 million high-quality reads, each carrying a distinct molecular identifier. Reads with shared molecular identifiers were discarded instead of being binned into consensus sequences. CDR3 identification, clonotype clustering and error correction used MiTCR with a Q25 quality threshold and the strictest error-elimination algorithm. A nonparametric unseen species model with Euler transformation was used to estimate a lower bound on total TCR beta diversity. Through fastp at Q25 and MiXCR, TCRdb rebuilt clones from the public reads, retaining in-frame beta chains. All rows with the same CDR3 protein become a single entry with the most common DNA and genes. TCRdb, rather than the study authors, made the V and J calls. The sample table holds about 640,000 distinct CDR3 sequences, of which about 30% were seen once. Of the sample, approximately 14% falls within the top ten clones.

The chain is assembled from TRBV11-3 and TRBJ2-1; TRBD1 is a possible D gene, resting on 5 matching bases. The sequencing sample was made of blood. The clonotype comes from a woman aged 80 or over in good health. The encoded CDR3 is CASSFDQGTEQFF. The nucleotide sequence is TGTGCCAGCAGCTTCGATCAGGGTACTGAGCAGTTCTTC.